A selection of T cell receptor beta chains follows, all from one sample in a study of resident and recirculating memory T cells in vitiligo. The repertoire was sequenced with immunoSEQ multiplex PCR; TCRdb's copy has only in-frame clones and lacks some. In the table there are 40,000 to 50,000 clones, around nine tenths of which are singletons. Input material: blood. These receptors were taken from a male donor with vitiligo. The CDR3 runs from the conserved cysteine through the conserved F or W. D genes are given only for firm matches. Expanded clones are given a class, and other clones once, few, many or no size at all.

-,TRBV5-5,TRBJ1-5,-,15,CASSLETAANQPQHF,TGTGCCAGCAGCCTGGAGACAGCCGCCAATCAGCCCCAGCATTTT
-,TRBV7-9,TRBJ1-5,once,13,CASSLQGNQPQHF,TGTGCCAGCAGCTTGCAGGGCAATCAGCCCCAGCATTTT
-,TRBV6-5,TRBJ1-3,-,14,CASSSGPSGNTIYF,TGTGCCAGCAGTTCTGGGCCCTCTGGAAACACCATATATTTT
TRBD1,TRBV4-3,TRBJ2-7,-,15,CASSQDHRLGTVQYF,TGCGCCAGCAGCCAAGATCACCGTCTAGGGACAGTTCAGTACTTC
-,TRBV7-2,TRBJ2-7,-,12,CASSFTKDEQYF,TGTGCCAGCAGCTTCACTAAAGACGAGCAGTACTTC
TRBD1,TRBV6-6,TRBJ2-5,-,14,CASRDPGQQETQYF,TGTGCCAGCAGAGACCCGGGACAGCAAGAGACCCAGTACTTC
-,TRBV6-4,TRBJ2-7,-,12,CASPRRRYEQYF,TGTGCCAGCCCAAGGAGGCGGTACGAGCAGTACTTC
TRBD1,TRBV19,TRBJ1-5,-,15,CASRGGQGVYQPQHF,TGTGCCAGTAGGGGTGGACAGGGGGTTTATCAGCCCCAGCATTTT
-,TRBV18,TRBJ2-5,-,13,CASSPAREKTQYF,TGTGCCAGCTCACCGGCCAGGGAAAAGACCCAGTACTTC
-,TRBV5-1,TRBJ2-3,-,15,CASASRGDLRDTQYF,TGCGCCAGCGCTAGCAGGGGGGACCTTCGGGATACGCAGTATTTT
-,TRBV7-2,TRBJ2-3,-,11,CASSFQDTQYF,TGTGCCAGCAGCTTCCAAGATACGCAGTATTTT
-,TRBV30,TRBJ2-7,-,13,CAWSTDRSYEQYF,TGTGCCTGGAGTACAGACCGATCCTACGAGCAGTACTTC
TRBD2,TRBV5-1,TRBJ2-7,-,12,CASSGSGGEQYF,TGCGCCAGCAGCGGCTCGGGAGGCGAGCAGTACTTC
TRBD1,TRBV5-3,TRBJ1-4,-,14,CARSLGQGWEKLFF,TGTGCCAGAAGCCTCGGACAGGGTTGGGAAAAACTGTTTTTT
-,TRBV7-7,TRBJ2-5,-,14,CASSRSGTQETQYF,TGTGCCAGCAGTCGATCCGGGACTCAAGAGACCCAGTACTTC
-,TRBV7-2,TRBJ2-7,once,15,CASSLGGSGVYEQYF,TGTGCCAGCAGCTTAGGAGGGTCGGGGGTCTACGAGCAGTACTTC
TRBD1,TRBV5-6,TRBJ2-4,-,17,CASSLFAGQDAKNIQYF,TGTGCCAGCAGCTTATTTGCGGGACAGGACGCCAAAAACATTCAGTACTTC
TRBD1,TRBV10-3,TRBJ1-1,-,13,CATREQTGTEAFF,TGTGCCACCAGGGAGCAGACAGGGACTGAAGCTTTCTTT
TRBD1,TRBV4-3,TRBJ2-7,-,15,CASSQARTGVYEQYF,TGCGCCAGCAGCCAAGCCAGGACAGGCGTCTACGAGCAGTACTTC
-,TRBV6-1,TRBJ1-6,once,16,CASSEAAGRGRSPLHF,TGTGCCAGCAGTGAAGCTGCGGGCAGGGGACGGTCACCCCTCCACTTT
-,TRBV9,TRBJ2-2,-,14,CASSVLGAAGELFF,TGTGCCAGCAGCGTACTTGGGGCGGCCGGGGAGCTGTTTTTT
-,TRBV21-1,TRBJ2-7,-,18,CASSHSLPDSKFTYEQYF,TGTGCCAGCAGTCATAGCCTCCCGGACAGCAAATTTACCTACGAGCAGTACTTC
TRBD1,TRBV10-3,TRBJ1-3,-,16,CAISDTGTGFGNTIYF,TGTGCCATCAGTGACACCGGGACAGGGTTCGGAAACACCATATATTTT
-,TRBV10-3,TRBJ1-3,once,13,CAMRSDYGNTIYF,TGTGCCATGAGATCTGATTATGGAAACACCATATATTTT
TRBD1,TRBV7-9,TRBJ2-7,once,17,CASSSSGRTGVSYEQYF,TGTGCCAGCAGCTCATCAGGGAGGACAGGGGTTAGCTACGAGCAGTACTTC
-,TRBV2,TRBJ2-4,-,15,CASSAGAAKANIQYF,TGTGCCAGCAGCGCAGGGGCCGCTAAAGCGAACATTCAGTACTTC
-,TRBV11-2,TRBJ2-2,-,16,CASSYLAGWDTGELFF,TGTGCCAGCAGCTACCTCGCAGGGTGGGACACCGGGGAGCTGTTTTTT
-,TRBV6-5,TRBJ1-2,-,13,CASSSSLNYGYTF,TGTGCCAGCAGTTCGAGCCTGAACTATGGCTACACCTTC
TRBD2,TRBV11-2,TRBJ2-2,-,14,CASSLDSLAGGLFF,TGTGCCAGCAGCTTAGACAGCCTTGCGGGGGGGCTGTTTTTT
-,TRBV19,TRBJ1-1,-,13,CASSIMGVTEAFF,TGTGCCAGTAGTATCATGGGAGTCACTGAAGCTTTCTTT
TRBD1,TRBV30,TRBJ2-5,-,12,CACRGPGETQYF,TGTGCCTGTAGGGGGCCGGGGGAGACCCAGTACTTC
TRBD1,TRBV19,TRBJ1-1,-,15,CASRPSTGLNTEAFF,TGTGCCAGTAGGCCGTCGACAGGGTTGAACACTGAAGCTTTCTTT
-,TRBV6-5,TRBJ2-1,-,11,CASSQGNEQFF,TGTGCCAGCAGCCAGGGGAATGAGCAGTTCTTC
-,TRBV18,TRBJ1-1,-,12,CASSPNTAEAFF,TGTGCCAGCTCACCGAACACCGCAGAAGCTTTCTTT
-,TRBV27,TRBJ1-1,-,12,CASSLYGEAAFF,TGTGCCAGCAGTTTATACGGGGAGGCAGCTTTCTTT
TRBD2,TRBV5-1,TRBJ2-3,-,19,CASSRVAGGAPGETDTQYF,TGCGCCAGCAGCCGGGTCGCGGGGGGGGCCCCCGGGGAGACAGATACGCAGTATTTT
-,TRBV19,TRBJ1-6,-,15,CASSIGGLKNSPLHF,TGTGCCAGTAGTATAGGGGGACTGAAGAATTCACCCCTCCACTTT
-,TRBV7-3,TRBJ1-1,-,13,CASSSYRGTEAFF,TGTGCCAGCAGCTCCTATCGCGGCACTGAAGCTTTCTTT
-,TRBV29-1,TRBJ1-1,-,13,CSIWGGDRSEAFF,TGCAGCATTTGGGGGGGGGATAGGAGTGAAGCTTTCTTT
-,TRBV19,TRBJ1-2,-,13,CASSRGNDYGYTF,TGTGCCAGTAGTCGGGGGAATGACTATGGCTACACCTTC
TRBD1,TRBV7-3,TRBJ1-2,-,15,CASSPEDRVLNGYTF,TGTGCCAGCAGCCCAGAAGACAGGGTTTTAAATGGCTACACCTTC